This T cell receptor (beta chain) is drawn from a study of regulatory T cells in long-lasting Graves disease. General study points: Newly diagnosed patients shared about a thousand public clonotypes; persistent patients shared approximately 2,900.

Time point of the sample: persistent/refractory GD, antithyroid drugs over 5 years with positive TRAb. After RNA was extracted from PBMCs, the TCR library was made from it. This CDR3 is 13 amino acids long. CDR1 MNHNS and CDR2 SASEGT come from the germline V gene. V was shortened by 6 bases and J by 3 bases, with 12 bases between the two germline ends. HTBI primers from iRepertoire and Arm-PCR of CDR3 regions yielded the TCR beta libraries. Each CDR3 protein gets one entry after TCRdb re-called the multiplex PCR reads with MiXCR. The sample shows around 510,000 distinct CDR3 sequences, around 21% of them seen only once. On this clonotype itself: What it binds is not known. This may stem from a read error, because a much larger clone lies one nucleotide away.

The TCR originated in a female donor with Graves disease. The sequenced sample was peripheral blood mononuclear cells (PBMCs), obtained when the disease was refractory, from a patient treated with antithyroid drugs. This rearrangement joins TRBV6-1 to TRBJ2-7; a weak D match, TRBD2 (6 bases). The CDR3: CASRGTSNYEQYF. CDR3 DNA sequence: TGTGCCAGCAGAGGCACTAGCAACTACGAGCAGTACTTC.